This is a list of T cell receptor beta chains from one sample in a study of T cells in Graves' hyperthyroidism and ophthalmopathy. One entry per CDR3 protein results from TCRdb running MiXCR on the multiplex PCR reads. The top ten hold 7% to 10% of the sample, which has over 700,000 distinct CDR3 sequences, 38% seen once. What was sequenced was blood. The receptors originated from a young man with Graves' hyperthyroidism. Each CDR3 is given with its conserved first and last residue. D genes are given only for firm matches. Size tells how often a clone was seen (once, few, many) or the class of an expanded clone, and some rows leave it out.

abundance	d_gene	v_gene	j_gene	CDR3nt	CDR3aa
-	-	TRBV19	TRBJ1-5	TGTGCCAGCAGCCAAGTTGCGATGGGCAATCAGCCCCAGCATTTT	CASSQVAMGNQPQHF
few	-	TRBV5-1	TRBJ2-2	TGCGCCAGCAGCTTGGCATCACGGGTCACCGGGGAGCTGTTTTTT	CASSLASRVTGELFF
-	-	TRBV7-9	TRBJ2-7	TGTGCCAGCAGCTTAGCCAGTGTCGTCAGCTCCTACGAGCAGTACTTC	CASSLASVVSSYEQYF
-	TRBD1	TRBV7-9	TRBJ1-6	TGTGCCAGCACCTGGGACAGCTATAATTCACCCCTCCACTTT	CASTWDSYNSPLHF
-	TRBD1	TRBV19	TRBJ1-1	TGTGCCAGCAGCTCCCCCCGAGGGGACAGGGCTGAAGCTTTCTTT	CASSSPRGDRAEAFF
-	-	TRBV11-2	TRBJ1-3	TGTGCCAGCTCACCACGACGAATATCTTCTGGAAACACCATATATTTT	CASSPRRISSGNTIYF
many	TRBD1	TRBV29-1	TRBJ1-2	TGCAGCGTTGAGCCAGGGGGCATCTATGGCTACACCTTC	CSVEPGGIYGYTF
-	TRBD1	TRBV7-8	TRBJ1-5	TGTGCCAGCAGCTCGAACAGGGGGATCATCAGGAGCAATCAGCCCCAGCATTTT	CASSSNRGIIRSNQPQHF
-	-	TRBV7-9	TRBJ2-2	TGTGCCAGCAGCTTAATGGACACCAACACCGGGGAGCTGTTTTTT	CASSLMDTNTGELFF
-	-	TRBV10-3	TRBJ2-7	TGTGCCAGCAGCACTACCCACGCCTACGAGCAGTACTTC	CASSTTHAYEQYF